These T cell receptor beta chains were read from a single sample in a study of blood T cell repertoires in COVID-19. Sequencing used immunoSEQ multiplex PCR; TCRdb keeps in-frame clones, though not all of them. The profile covers approximately 52,000 clones, with about 91% appearing a single time and around 5% taken by the ten largest. The sample consisted of peripheral blood. The receptors were gathered from a man between 60 and 70 years old with active COVID-19. Each CDR3 is given with its conserved first and last residue. The D gene is left open where the match is weak. The size of a clone is reported for some rows only, either as once, few or many, or as a class for expanded clones.

v_gene: TRBV3-1/TRBV3-2
d_gene: TRBD1
j_gene: TRBJ1-4
abundance: few
CDR3nt: TGTGCCAGCAGCCCTTTCCGGACAGGAACTAATGAAAAACTGTTTTTT
CDR3aa: CASSPFRTGTNEKLFF

v_gene: TRBV7-9
d_gene: TRBD1
j_gene: TRBJ2-7
abundance: -
CDR3nt: TGTGCCAGCAGTCCCGGGACAGGGGTTCACTACGAGCAGTACTTC
CDR3aa: CASSPGTGVHYEQYF

v_gene: TRBV5-1
d_gene: TRBD2
j_gene: TRBJ2-1
abundance: -
CDR3nt: TGCGCCAGCAGCCCGGGACTAGCGAAGTACAATGAGCAGTTCTTC
CDR3aa: CASSPGLAKYNEQFF

v_gene: TRBV24-1
d_gene: -
j_gene: TRBJ1-6
abundance: -
CDR3nt: TGTGCCACCAGTGGAGGGCAGGTCAATTCACCCCTCCACTTT
CDR3aa: CATSGGQVNSPLHF

v_gene: TRBV4-3
d_gene: TRBD1
j_gene: TRBJ2-1
abundance: -
CDR3nt: TGCGCCAGCAGCCAAGTAAGAGGGGGCGGAATATACAATGAGCAGTTCTTC
CDR3aa: CASSQVRGGGIYNEQFF

v_gene: TRBV7-2
d_gene: -
j_gene: TRBJ1-5
abundance: -
CDR3nt: TGTGCCAGCAGCCCCTCGCTAGGCAATCAGCCCCAGCATTTT
CDR3aa: CASSPSLGNQPQHF

v_gene: TRBV7-8
d_gene: TRBD1
j_gene: TRBJ2-7
abundance: -
CDR3nt: TGTGCCAGCAGCCGAGGGGGACAGGGAAGTTACGAGCAGTACTTC
CDR3aa: CASSRGGQGSYEQYF

v_gene: TRBV10-3
d_gene: -
j_gene: TRBJ2-5
abundance: -
CDR3nt: TGTGCCATCAGCGCGGGACGGAGCTTGGAGACCCAGTACTTC
CDR3aa: CAISAGRSLETQYF

v_gene: TRBV10-3
d_gene: TRBD1
j_gene: TRBJ1-2
abundance: -
CDR3nt: TGTGCCATCAGTGAGTTCAGACAGGGGGCGACTAAAAACTATGGCTACACCTTC
CDR3aa: CAISEFRQGATKNYGYTF

v_gene: TRBV5-1
d_gene: TRBD1
j_gene: TRBJ2-5
abundance: once
CDR3nt: TGCGCCAGCAGCCCCGGGACAGGGGGCCAAGAGACCCAGTACTTC
CDR3aa: CASSPGTGGQETQYF

v_gene: TRBV27
d_gene: -
j_gene: TRBJ1-1
abundance: -
CDR3nt: TGTGCCAGCAGTCGGACAGACGACACTGAAGCTTTCTTT
CDR3aa: CASSRTDDTEAFF

v_gene: TRBV9
d_gene: -
j_gene: TRBJ2-5
abundance: once
CDR3nt: TGTGCCAGCAGCGTAGATCCCAGAAAAGAGACCCAGTACTTC
CDR3aa: CASSVDPRKETQYF

v_gene: TRBV10-3
d_gene: -
j_gene: TRBJ2-3
abundance: once
CDR3nt: TGTGCCATCAGTGAGGGGGGGGATACGCAGTATTTT
CDR3aa: CAISEGGDTQYF

v_gene: TRBV30
d_gene: -
j_gene: TRBJ1-5
abundance: few
CDR3nt: TGTGCCTGGAGTCTGGGAGGTCAGCCCCAGCATTTT
CDR3aa: CAWSLGGQPQHF

v_gene: TRBV19
d_gene: TRBD2
j_gene: TRBJ2-2
abundance: -
CDR3nt: TGTGCCAGTAGGACTAGCGGGGACACCGGGGAGCTGTTTTTT
CDR3aa: CASRTSGDTGELFF

v_gene: TRBV5-1
d_gene: TRBD2
j_gene: TRBJ2-1
abundance: -
CDR3nt: TGCGCCAGCAGTGGTAGTAGCGGGGATTACAATGAGCAGTTCTTC
CDR3aa: CASSGSSGDYNEQFF

v_gene: TRBV6-5
d_gene: TRBD1
j_gene: TRBJ2-7
abundance: -
CDR3nt: TGTGCCAGCACCAACAGGGGCCCCACCCCCTACGAGCAGTACTTC
CDR3aa: CASTNRGPTPYEQYF

v_gene: TRBV6-6
d_gene: -
j_gene: TRBJ1-1
abundance: -
CDR3nt: TGTGCCAGCTCGGAGGGACCCTTCACTGAAGCTTTCTTT
CDR3aa: CASSEGPFTEAFF

v_gene: TRBV6-4
d_gene: TRBD2
j_gene: TRBJ2-3
abundance: -
CDR3nt: TGTGCCAGCAGTGAACGCCTACTAGCGGGGGACACAGATACGCAGTATTTT
CDR3aa: CASSERLLAGDTDTQYF

v_gene: TRBV7-6
d_gene: TRBD2
j_gene: TRBJ2-7
abundance: -
CDR3nt: TGTGCCAGCAGCTTATTGGGGACTAGCGTTGACGAGCAGTACTTC
CDR3aa: CASSLLGTSVDEQYF

v_gene: TRBV18
d_gene: TRBD1
j_gene: TRBJ2-1
abundance: -
CDR3nt: TGTGCCAGCTCAGAAGGGACAGGAACCTACAATGAGCAGTTCTTC
CDR3aa: CASSEGTGTYNEQFF

v_gene: TRBV27
d_gene: -
j_gene: TRBJ1-2
abundance: -
CDR3nt: TGTGCCAGCAGTTCGACCGGGGGTTCGCGATATGGCTACACCTTC
CDR3aa: CASSSTGGSRYGYTF

v_gene: TRBV7-7
d_gene: TRBD2
j_gene: TRBJ2-1
abundance: -
CDR3nt: TGTGCCAGCAGCTTAGTGGCTAGCGGGAATGAGCAGTTCTTC
CDR3aa: CASSLVASGNEQFF

v_gene: TRBV28
d_gene: -
j_gene: TRBJ2-7
abundance: -
CDR3nt: TGTGCCAGCAGTACCCCGGGGAGCTCCTACGAGCAGTACTTC
CDR3aa: CASSTPGSSYEQYF

v_gene: TRBV3-1/TRBV3-2
d_gene: TRBD1
j_gene: TRBJ1-5
abundance: -
CDR3nt: TGTGCCAGCAGCCATGGGACAGGGGGCTATCAGCCCCAGCATTTT
CDR3aa: CASSHGTGGYQPQHF

v_gene: TRBV19
d_gene: TRBD2
j_gene: TRBJ2-1
abundance: -
CDR3nt: TGTGCCAGTAGTATCACCGGGACTAGCGGCTACAATGAGCAGTTCTTC
CDR3aa: CASSITGTSGYNEQFF

v_gene: TRBV18
d_gene: TRBD2
j_gene: TRBJ2-5
abundance: -
CDR3nt: TGTGCCAGCTCACCACGAGGGGTAGCGGGAGTGTCGGGCGAGACCCAGTACTTC
CDR3aa: CASSPRGVAGVSGETQYF

v_gene: TRBV10-3
d_gene: -
j_gene: TRBJ1-5
abundance: -
CDR3nt: TGTGCCATCACCCCCCGGGTGGAACAGCCCCAGCATTTT
CDR3aa: CAITPRVEQPQHF

v_gene: TRBV2
d_gene: -
j_gene: TRBJ1-1
abundance: few
CDR3nt: TGTGCCAGCAGTGGCAGGTTGAACACTGAAGCTTTCTTT
CDR3aa: CASSGRLNTEAFF

v_gene: TRBV7-8
d_gene: TRBD1
j_gene: TRBJ2-7
abundance: -
CDR3nt: TGTGCCAGCAGAAAGGACAGGGACTACGAGCAGTACTTC
CDR3aa: CASRKDRDYEQYF

v_gene: TRBV5-1
d_gene: TRBD2
j_gene: TRBJ2-2
abundance: -
CDR3nt: TGCGCCAGCAGCTTGGCCGGGGTAGCGGGAGGAACCGGGGAGCTGTTTTTT
CDR3aa: CASSLAGVAGGTGELFF

v_gene: TRBV12-3/TRBV12-4
d_gene: -
j_gene: TRBJ2-7
abundance: -
CDR3nt: TGTGCCTCAGGGGACGCGGTAATCTACGAGCAGTACTTC
CDR3aa: CASGDAVIYEQYF

v_gene: TRBV3-1/TRBV3-2
d_gene: TRBD2
j_gene: TRBJ2-7
abundance: -
CDR3nt: TGTGCCAGCAAAAAGAGCGGGGGCAGCTCCTACGAGCAGTACTTC
CDR3aa: CASKKSGGSSYEQYF

v_gene: TRBV9
d_gene: -
j_gene: TRBJ1-1
abundance: -
CDR3nt: TGTGCCAGCAGCGTAGGCGGTGACACTGAAGCTTTCTTT
CDR3aa: CASSVGGDTEAFF

v_gene: TRBV3-1/TRBV3-2
d_gene: -
j_gene: TRBJ2-1
abundance: -
CDR3nt: TGTGCCAGCAGCCTTAGCGGAAGGACCTACAATGAGCAGTTCTTC
CDR3aa: CASSLSGRTYNEQFF

v_gene: TRBV4-3
d_gene: -
j_gene: TRBJ2-7
abundance: -
CDR3nt: TGCGCCAGCAGCCAAGATGCGGCAGGGGTTTCCTACGAGCAGTACTTC
CDR3aa: CASSQDAAGVSYEQYF

v_gene: TRBV4-2
d_gene: -
j_gene: TRBJ1-2
abundance: -
CDR3nt: TGTGCCAGCAGCCAAGGTTTCGGGGAGCACCTATATGGCTACACCTTC
CDR3aa: CASSQGFGEHLYGYTF

v_gene: TRBV7-9
d_gene: -
j_gene: TRBJ2-3
abundance: -
CDR3nt: TGTGCCAGCAGCCCTACGGAGACAGATACGCAGTATTTT
CDR3aa: CASSPTETDTQYF

v_gene: TRBV19
d_gene: TRBD1
j_gene: TRBJ2-7
abundance: -
CDR3nt: TGTGCCAGTACCGGACAGGTCGGCTCCTACGAGCAGTACTTC
CDR3aa: CASTGQVGSYEQYF

v_gene: TRBV9
d_gene: TRBD1
j_gene: TRBJ2-6
abundance: once
CDR3nt: TGTGCCAGCAGCGTAGCCCTACAGGGGGCTGTGGCTGGGGCCAACGTCCTGACTTTC
CDR3aa: CASSVALQGAVAGANVLTF

v_gene: TRBV5-1
d_gene: TRBD1
j_gene: TRBJ2-5
abundance: -
CDR3nt: TGCGCCAGCAGATTACCGACAGGGGGTTATGAGACCCAGTACTTC
CDR3aa: CASRLPTGGYETQYF

v_gene: TRBV7-6
d_gene: TRBD1
j_gene: TRBJ2-5
abundance: -
CDR3nt: TGTGCCAGCAGCTTAGGAGGGGGCCGCAGGGAGACCCAGTACTTC
CDR3aa: CASSLGGGRRETQYF

v_gene: TRBV7-9
d_gene: -
j_gene: TRBJ1-1
abundance: -
CDR3nt: TGTGCCAGCAGCTACGGGACTCTTGAAGCTTTCTTT
CDR3aa: CASSYGTLEAFF

v_gene: TRBV3-1/TRBV3-2
d_gene: TRBD1
j_gene: TRBJ2-7
abundance: -
CDR3nt: TGTGCCAGCAGCCTTGGGACAGGGGGCCGCGAGCAGTACTTC
CDR3aa: CASSLGTGGREQYF

v_gene: TRBV27
d_gene: -
j_gene: TRBJ2-3
abundance: -
CDR3nt: TGTGCCAGCAGTCCGACACCGGGACTTTCCACAGATACGCAGTATTTT
CDR3aa: CASSPTPGLSTDTQYF

v_gene: TRBV5-1
d_gene: TRBD1
j_gene: TRBJ1-1
abundance: -
CDR3nt: TGCGCCAGCAGCCCGGACGGGGACAGGGGAGCTTTCTTT
CDR3aa: CASSPDGDRGAFF

v_gene: TRBV6-4
d_gene: -
j_gene: TRBJ1-2
abundance: -
CDR3nt: TGTGCCAGCAGTGACTTCGGAGACTTCTATGGCTACACCTTC
CDR3aa: CASSDFGDFYGYTF

v_gene: TRBV7-2
d_gene: TRBD2
j_gene: TRBJ2-1
abundance: -
CDR3nt: TGTGCCAGCAGCTTAGTTTCAGGGGGGCTAGCGGGAGGGTATGAGCAGTTCTTC
CDR3aa: CASSLVSGGLAGGYEQFF

v_gene: TRBV2
d_gene: -
j_gene: TRBJ1-1
abundance: -
CDR3nt: TGTGCCAGCAGCGCAACAATACCAGCTTTCTTT
CDR3aa: CASSATIPAFF

v_gene: TRBV6-1
d_gene: TRBD1
j_gene: TRBJ1-4
abundance: -
CDR3nt: TGTGCCAGCAGTGATGACAGGGGGCGGGAAAAACTGTTTTTT
CDR3aa: CASSDDRGREKLFF

v_gene: TRBV7-9
d_gene: -
j_gene: TRBJ2-3
abundance: -
CDR3nt: TGTGCCAGCAGCGCGAGGGGCGGCGGGAACACAGATACGCAGTATTTT
CDR3aa: CASSARGGGNTDTQYF

v_gene: TRBV5-1
d_gene: -
j_gene: TRBJ2-7
abundance: -
CDR3nt: TGCGCCAGCAGCTTGGTGGACAGCGCCTACGAGCAGTACTTC
CDR3aa: CASSLVDSAYEQYF

v_gene: TRBV5-6
d_gene: -
j_gene: TRBJ2-5
abundance: -
CDR3nt: TGTGCCAGCAGCTTGAGGGGCGTAGATCGGGAGACCCAGTACTTC
CDR3aa: CASSLRGVDRETQYF

v_gene: TRBV18
d_gene: -
j_gene: TRBJ2-7
abundance: few
CDR3nt: TGTGCCAGCTCACCCCTTTCGACAAGTACCTACGAGCAGTACTTC
CDR3aa: CASSPLSTSTYEQYF

v_gene: TRBV28
d_gene: TRBD1
j_gene: TRBJ1-6
abundance: -
CDR3nt: TGTGCCAGCAGTTCGAACAGGGGAAGGAATTCACCCCTCCACTTT
CDR3aa: CASSSNRGRNSPLHF

v_gene: TRBV5-1
d_gene: -
j_gene: TRBJ1-5
abundance: -
CDR3nt: TGCGCCAGCAGCCAATCCGGGGGAGGTAATCAGCCCCAGCATTTT
CDR3aa: CASSQSGGGNQPQHF

v_gene: TRBV5-6
d_gene: -
j_gene: TRBJ1-2
abundance: -
CDR3nt: TGTGCCAGCAGCACCGATCGGTTTGGCTACACCTTC
CDR3aa: CASSTDRFGYTF

v_gene: TRBV7-2
d_gene: TRBD1
j_gene: TRBJ2-1
abundance: -
CDR3nt: TGTGCCAGCAGCCAGGGACAGGTATCCTACAATGAGCAGTTCTTC
CDR3aa: CASSQGQVSYNEQFF

v_gene: TRBV7-3
d_gene: TRBD2
j_gene: TRBJ2-1
abundance: -
CDR3nt: TGTGCCAGCAGCTTAAGGGGCGGGAGGGATGAGCAGTTCTTC
CDR3aa: CASSLRGGRDEQFF